Below, 16 T cell receptor beta chains from the same sample are listed, as sequenced in a study of CD4+ T cells in melanoma (dated by TCRdb to between 2021 and 2023). Libraries were made using the immunoSEQ multiplex PCR assay. Here the immuneACCESS table is served through TCRdb, limited to in-frame sequences with V and J called. Missing clones are a known gap in these copies; in checked studies unresolved V genes cover under half, and the rest lacks a known reason. The sample data list some 13,000 clones, and 68% of these were observed just once. The ten top clones hold 18% of the sample. Sequencing was done on a sample of cells from a culture (not recorded whether cultured in vitro). These receptors came from a human donor with melanoma.

This chain uses TRBV2 with TRBJ1-1, with TRBD1 matching over 8 bases. In germline, CDR1 is SNHLY, CDR2 FYNNEI. The CDR3 extends over 15 amino acids. The V and J ends lost 6 bases and 0 bases, in that order; junction bases with no gene match: 6. The CDR3: CASSEMGQVNTEAFF. The CDR3 DNA sequence: TGTGCCAGCAGCGAGATGGGACAGGTGAACACTGAAGCTTTCTTT.

This clone was detected only a few times. This rearrangement joins TRBV10-2 to TRBJ1-1, with D possibly TRBD1 on 5 matching bases. The V and J ends lost 6 bases and 0 bases respectively, with 11 bases between them. Germline V gene data show CDR1 as WSHSY and CDR2 as SAAADI. The CDR3 totals 14 residues. The CDR3 protein is CASSWGRMNTEAFF. CDR3 DNA: TGCGCCAGCAGCTGGGGCAGAATGAACACTGAAGCTTTCTTT.

This clone was seen a few times. The V and J genes are TRBV14 and TRBJ2-5; 8 bases match TRBD2. Germline V CDR1 and CDR2: SGHDN, FVKESK. The CDR3 totals 16 residues. V gave up 1 base and J gave up 7 bases; unmatched junction bases: 11. The CDR3, as DNA: TGTGCCAGCAGCCAAGGAGGCGGGGGGCGAGGAGGGACCCAGTACTTC. Its translation is CASSQGGGGRGGTQYF.

This clone came up once. The chain combines TRBV5-6 with TRBJ2-3; tentatively, D is TRBD1 (6 bases). Trimming cost V 0 bases and J 8 bases, with 16 bases left between them. This CDR3 has 15 residues. Germline CDR1 and CDR2: SGHDT and YYEEEE. The chain's CDR3 is CASSLAGFLGATQYF. The CDR3 nucleotides are TGTGCCAGCAGCTTGGCTGGGTTCCTGGGGGCTACGCAGTATTTT.

The chain recombines TRBV27 with TRBJ1-5; tentative D call: TRBD1 (5 bases). This CDR3 has 13 amino acids. CDR1 is MNHEY, CDR2 SMNVEV, per germline (reference sequence). V lost 5 bases and J 7 bases, leaving 12 bases between the germline ends. The CDR3 coding sequence is TGTGCCAGCAGTGTACGACAGCGCCAGCCCCAGCATTTT. Its translation: CASSVRQRQPQHF.

This clone was seen a handful of times. The gene calls are TRBV14 and TRBJ2-3; no reliable D call. Trimming removed 4 bases at V and 4 bases at J, with 24 bases between. The V gene's germline CDR1 is SGHDN and CDR2 FVKESK. The length of the CDR3 is 18 residues. CDR3 coding DNA: TGTGCCAGCAGCCCCTCAGTTGGTGTCTCTATAACGTCAGATACGCAGTATTTT. Its translation: CASSPSVGVSITSDTQYF.

This rearrangement joins TRBV4-1 to TRBJ1-1; D is perhaps TRBD1 (5 bases). The CDR3 is 14 amino acids. CDR1 is MGHRA, CDR2 YSYEKL, per germline. The V gene lost 1 base and the J gene lost 6 bases, with 12 bases spanning the gap. CDR3 nucleotide sequence: TGCGCCAGCAGCCAAGCAGGGTGGAAAGCTGAAGCTTTCTTT. Amino acids: CASSQAGWKAEAFF.

The chain carries TRBV4-2 and TRBJ1-4; D perhaps matches TRBD1 (5 bases). V lost 1 base, J lost 7 bases, and 10 bases lay in between. There are 14 residues in the CDR3. CDR1 and CDR2 from the germline V gene are LGHNA and YNFKEQ. The CDR3 region has the DNA TGTGCCAGCAGCCAAGTTCAGGGTTCTGAAAAACTGTTTTTT. It specifies CASSQVQGSEKLFF.

The V and J genes are TRBV6-1 and TRBJ2-5; unclear D gene. Germline-derived CDR1 and CDR2 are MNHNS and SASEGT. This CDR3 is 11 amino acids long. The V gene lost 5 bases and the J gene lost 4 bases, with 5 bases spanning the gap. The DNA for the CDR3 is TGTGCCAGCAGTTATGGAGAGACCCAGTACTTC. Protein product: CASSYGETQYF.

This chain connects TRBV4-1 to TRBJ2-5; unclear D gene. CDR3 length: 13 residues. CDR1 and CDR2 from the germline V gene are MGHRA and YSYEKL. Trimming stripped 4 bases from V and 5 bases from J, with 11 bases between. The DNA for the CDR3 is TGCGCCAGCAGCCTGGCGGAGAGGGAGACCCAGTACTTC. It encodes CASSLAERETQYF.

The rearrangement uses TRBV7-2 and TRBJ2-5; D gene ambiguous. CDR1 is SGHTA, CDR2 FQGNSA, per germline. Trimming stripped 6 bases from V and 5 bases from J, with 16 bases between. The CDR3 length is 14 residues. Written as DNA, the CDR3 is TGTGCCAGCAGAGGGTTAGGACGAAGGGAGACCCAGTACTTC. Amino acids: CASRGLGRRETQYF.

The sample holds a few counts of this clone. This sequence joins TRBV18 and TRBJ1-2, with TRBD1 matching 9 bases. The CDR3 runs to 13 residues. CDR1 is KGHSH and CDR2 is LQKENI in the germline V gene. J lost 10 bases, V lost 6 bases, and 9 bases had no gene match. The DNA for the CDR3 is TGTGCCAGCTCCCTTCGGACAGGGGACTCCTACACCTTC. Translating it yields CASSLRTGDSYTF.

The chain couples TRBV30 to TRBJ2-7; 12 bases match TRBD2. This CDR3 contains 11 residues. Germline lookup yields CDR1 GTSNPN and CDR2 SVGIG (reference sequence). The CDR3 here is CSSGGDYEQYF. The CDR3 DNA follows: TGTTCTAGCGGGGGGGACTACGAGCAGTACTTC.

Relative to its sample, this clone is medium-sized. The rearrangement links TRBV20-1 to TRBJ1-1; no definite D call. The CDR3 totals 11 residues. V was cut by 7 bases and J by 2 bases, with 8 bases left in between. CDR1 DFQATT and CDR2 SNEGSKA come from the germline V gene (reference sequence). The CDR3 nucleotides are TGCAGTGTCCCACTCAACACTGAAGCTTTCTTT. Protein product: CSVPLNTEAFF.

This clone was seen a few times. This rearrangement joins TRBV5-1 to TRBJ1-3; D gene uncertain. The ends were cut back, 4 bases at V and 0 bases at J, with 8 bases in the middle. The germline V gene encodes CDR1 SGHRS and CDR2 YFSETQ. The CDR3 is 14 amino acids. The CDR3: CASSLGYSGNTIYF. CDR3 DNA: TGCGCCAGCAGCCTCGGGTACTCTGGAAACACCATATATTTT.

The chain recombines TRBV7-9 with TRBJ1-6, with 7 bases aligning to TRBD1. V shed 0 bases, J shed 8 bases, and the junction held 4 bases outside the gene matches. The germline V gene has CDR1 SEHNR and CDR2 FQNEAQ (reference sequence). This CDR3 comprises 15 residues. Here the CDR3 reads CASSLAAGGHSPLHF. In nucleotides, the CDR3 is TGTGCCAGCAGCTTAGCGGCAGGGGGACATTCACCCCTCCACTTT.